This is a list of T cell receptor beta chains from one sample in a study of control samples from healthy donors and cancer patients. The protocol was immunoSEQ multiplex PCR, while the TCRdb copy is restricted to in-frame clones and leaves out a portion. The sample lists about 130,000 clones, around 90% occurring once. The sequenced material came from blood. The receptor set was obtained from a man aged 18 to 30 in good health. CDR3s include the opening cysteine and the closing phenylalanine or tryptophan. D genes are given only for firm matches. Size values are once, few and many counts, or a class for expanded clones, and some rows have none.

TGTGCCAGCAAACTAGCGGGGGGGCCGACCGGGGAGCTGTTTTTT CASKLAGGPTGELFF - TRBJ2-2 TRBV2 TRBD2
TGCGCCAGCAGCCAGCTAGCGGGAGAAGATACGCAGTATTTT CASSQLAGEDTQYF once TRBJ2-3 TRBV5-1 TRBD2
TGTGCCAGCAGCTTTGGGACAGGGGGTGATAATTCACCCCTCCACTTT CASSFGTGGDNSPLHF - TRBJ1-6 TRBV5-5 TRBD1
TGTGCCAGCAGCTTTGGGAGCACAGATACGCAGTATTTT CASSFGSTDTQYF - TRBJ2-3 TRBV7-8 -
TGTGCCAGCAGCTTGGCCTCCAGCGGGGTAGACACAGATACGCAGTATTTT CASSLASSGVDTDTQYF - TRBJ2-3 TRBV5-4 TRBD2
TGTGCCAGCAGCAGAAGGACAGGGCGAGACTATAACTATGGCTACACCTTC CASSRRTGRDYNYGYTF - TRBJ1-2 TRBV7-9 TRBD1
TGTGCCAGCAGTCTGCCCTTAAACAATGAGCAGTTCTTC CASSLPLNNEQFF - TRBJ2-1 TRBV27 -
TGCGCCAGCAGCCAAGCCGTGACAGGGGACTATGGCTACACCTTC CASSQAVTGDYGYTF few TRBJ1-2 TRBV4-1 TRBD1
TGTGCCACCACCCACAGCAGAAACACCATATATTTT CATTHSRNTIYF - TRBJ1-3 TRBV28 -
TGCGCCAGCAGCCAAGATCCGAACAGGGCGAGCGGGGAGCTGTTTTTT CASSQDPNRASGELFF - TRBJ2-2 TRBV4-1 -
TGTGCCAGCTCCGATAGTGAACAGGACTCGGCGCTCGGAAACACCATATATTTT CASSDSEQDSALGNTIYF - TRBJ1-3 TRBV18 -
TGTGCCAGCAGCCAGCCCGGTTACTCCTACAATGAGCAGTTCTTC CASSQPGYSYNEQFF - TRBJ2-1 TRBV7-2 -
TGTGCCAGCAGCCAAGTCGGGAATCAGCCCCAGCATTTT CASSQVGNQPQHF - TRBJ1-5 TRBV14 -
TGCGCCCCAGTGAAAGTTAACTATGGCTACACCTTC CAPVKVNYGYTF - TRBJ1-2 TRBV5-1 -
TGTGCCAGCAGTTACCAGAGGAGGGAATTGGAGACCCAGTACTTC CASSYQRRELETQYF - TRBJ2-5 TRBV6-5 -
TGTGCCAGCAGCTGGGGCGGTATAGCGGGAGGAGAGACCCAGTACTTC CASSWGGIAGGETQYF - TRBJ2-5 TRBV5-6 TRBD2
TGTGCCAGCAGCTTAGGCTCTTCAGAGCAGTACTTC CASSLGSSEQYF - TRBJ2-7 TRBV11-2 -
TGCGCCAGCAGTGATCCGGGAAATCAGCCCCAGCATTTT CASSDPGNQPQHF - TRBJ1-5 TRBV10-2 -
TGTGCCAGCAGTTACTCGACAGCTTCTGGAAACACCATATATTTT CASSYSTASGNTIYF - TRBJ1-3 TRBV6-5 -
TGCAGCGTTGGGGCCCTAGCGGGAGGAGGCACAGATACGCAGTATTTT CSVGALAGGGTDTQYF - TRBJ2-3 TRBV29-1 TRBD2
TGTGCCAGCAGTCAAAGCGGGAGTTCCTACAATGAGCAGTTCTTC CASSQSGSSYNEQFF - TRBJ2-1 TRBV7-2 TRBD2
TGTGCCAGCAGCTTAGATAGGGGTTTCGCGAACACCGGGGAGCTGTTTTTT CASSLDRGFANTGELFF - TRBJ2-2 TRBV11-3 -
TGTGCCAGCACCCTTAGCGGGTATGCGAGGACGCAGTATTTT CASTLSGYARTQYF - TRBJ2-3 TRBV27 TRBD2